One sample yielded the 28 T cell receptor beta chains listed below, sequenced in a study of blood T cell repertoires in COVID-19. The assay was immunoSEQ multiplex PCR, and TCRdb's table has in-frame clones only and misses some. Of some 56,000 clones in the sample, 85% to 90% are singletons; the top ten hold approximately 6%. The source material was peripheral blood. The receptors were gathered from a woman aged 55-75 years with COVID-19, enrolled during active disease.

The table lists this clone with a count of one. The chain uses TRBV6-5 and TRBJ2-3; D is perhaps TRBD2 (5 bases). Trimming took 8 bases from V and 0 from J, leaving 12 bases between them. The CDR3 sequence is 14 residues long. Germline loops: CDR1 MNHEY, CDR2 SVGAGI. The CDR3 DNA follows: TGTGCCAGCGGAGGCCTGACTAGCACAGATACGCAGTATTTT. Translating it yields CASGGLTSTDTQYF.

This chain uses TRBV10-1 with TRBJ2-2, with D maybe TRBD1 (5 bases). The germline gives CDR1 WNHNN, CDR2 SYGVQD (reference sequence). The V gene lost 0 bases and the J gene lost 3 bases, with 14 bases spanning the gap. This CDR3 has 17 residues. The CDR3 DNA reads TGCGCCAGCAGTGAGTCGGGAACAGGACAAGACACCGGGGAGCTGTTTTTT. Its protein product is CASSESGTGQDTGELFF.

This clone was seen a few times. V and J are TRBV6-6 and TRBJ1-5; D gene unclear. V lost 2 bases and J 6 bases, leaving 14 bases between the germline ends. The CDR3 runs 15 residues. Per the germline V gene, CDR1 is MNHNY and CDR2 is SVGAGI (reference sequence). The CDR3 loop reads CASSYDSGLGQPQHF. The CDR3 coding sequence is TGTGCCAGCAGTTACGACTCGGGTTTGGGTCAGCCCCAGCATTTT.

The V and J genes are TRBV3-1 (or the pseudogene TRBV3-2) and TRBJ2-1; possibly TRBD2 for D (5 bases). Between the trimmed V and J ends, which lost 3 bases and 8 bases, there was a span of 20 bases. Germline values: CDR1 LGHDT, CDR2 YNNKEL (reference sequence). The CDR3 totals 16 residues. The CDR3 DNA sequence: TGTGCCAGCAGCCACGGGAAGGTGCGACTTGGGGATGAGCAGTTCTTC. This gives the protein CASSHGKVRLGDEQFF.

The DNA of the CDR3 is TGTGCCAGCAGTTACAAATCCGGGAGGTACGAGCAGTACTTC. Protein sequence: CASSYKSGRYEQYF. This chain links TRBV6-5 with TRBJ2-7; the match to TRBD2 covers 7 bases. This CDR3 spans 14 amino acids. Germline CDR1 and CDR2: MNHEY and SVGAGI. With 2 bases clipped from V and 4 bases from J, the junction kept 5 bases outside the gene matches.

This clone was observed once. This chain connects TRBV5-5 to TRBJ1-4; D unresolved. CDR3 length: 15 amino acids. Looked up from germline, CDR1 is SGHKS and CDR2 is YYEKEE (reference sequence). Trimming stripped 1 base from V and 7 bases from J, with 14 bases between. The CDR3 DNA reads as TGTGCCAGCAGCTTGTCAAGCACGCGGGGTGAAAAACTGTTTTTT. This gives the protein CASSLSSTRGEKLFF.

V and J are TRBV28 and TRBJ2-7; D might be TRBD2 (5 bases). Per germline, CDR1 MDHEN and CDR2 SYDVKM. The CDR3 runs 12 residues. V lost 4 bases to trimming and J lost 2 bases, with 6 bases between them. CDR3 region: CASSSGTYEQYF. CDR3 nucleotide sequence: TGTGCCAGCAGTTCGGGAACCTACGAGCAGTACTTC.

This chain uses TRBV10-3 with TRBJ2-1; 11 bases agree with TRBD2. Germline CDR1 is ENHRY and CDR2 is SYGVKD. The CDR3 consists of 16 residues. With 2 bases clipped from V and 5 bases from J, the junction kept 5 bases outside the gene matches. This CDR3 is CAISEATSGTNNEQFF. CDR3 nucleotide sequence: TGTGCCATCAGTGAGGCGACTAGCGGGACAAACAATGAGCAGTTCTTC.

This clone has just one count. The chain has TRBV4-1 and TRBJ2-5; 10 bases are a match to TRBD2. V trimming: 0 bases; J trimming: 2 bases; junction bases outside the gene matches: 6. This CDR3 is 17 amino acids long. CDR1 and CDR2 from the germline V gene are MGHRA and YSYEKL. The CDR3 sequence is CASSQDPSGSQQETQYF. The DNA of the CDR3 is TGCGCCAGCAGCCAAGATCCTAGCGGGAGTCAGCAAGAGACCCAGTACTTC.

The chain joins TRBV9 to TRBJ2-3; 8 positions agree with TRBD2. Germline loops: CDR1 SGDLS, CDR2 YYNGEE. This CDR3 contains 17 residues. V shed 1 base and J 1 base; nucleotides not matched to a gene: 8. The CDR3 sequence: CASSVTSGLRGTDTQYF. CDR3 DNA: TGTGCCAGCAGCGTAACTAGCGGACTACGGGGCACAGATACGCAGTATTTT.

The rearrangement joins TRBV30 to TRBJ1-1, with no clear D. Trimming removed 1 base from V and 1 base from J, with 13 bases in between. This CDR3 comprises 15 residues. Germline CDR1 GTSNPN, CDR2 SVGIG (reference sequence). The CDR3 nucleotides read TGTGCCTGGAGTGCTCCCCTAGGTCGGAACACTGAAGCTTTCTTT. Translated: CAWSAPLGRNTEAFF.

The V gene is TRBV18, the J gene TRBJ2-1, with TRBD1 identical over 9 bases. Trimming cost V 3 bases and J 7 bases; bases outside gene matches: 10. In germline, CDR1 is KGHSH, CDR2 LQKENI. The CDR3 totals 16 residues. The DNA of the CDR3 is TGTGCCAGCTCACCGTCCGGGACAGGGTTTACAAATGAGCAGTTCTTC. Translated: CASSPSGTGFTNEQFF. The variable domain in full, with the rest retrieved from reference TRBV18 and TRBJ2-1, is NAGVMQNPRHLVRRRGQEARLRCSPMKGHSHVYWYRQLPEEGLKFMVYLQKENIIDESGMPKERFSAEFPKEGPSILRIQQVVRGDSAAYFCASSPSGTGFTNEQFFGPGTRLTVL.

This clone came up once. This sequence joins TRBV6-6 and TRBJ1-1; 8 bases are a match to TRBD1. CDR1 and CDR2 (germline): MNHNY, SVGAGI (reference sequence). The CDR3 covers 15 residues. The trim removed 5 bases at V and 2 bases at J, leaving 7 bases unmatched. DNA of the CDR3: TGTGCCAGCAGTGCCACCGGGACAGGCAACACTGAAGCTTTCTTT. It encodes CASSATGTGNTEAFF.

The chain recombines TRBV5-4 with TRBJ2-2; D is unclear. CDR3 size: 11 residues. The V gene's germline CDR1 is SGHNT and CDR2 YYREEE (reference sequence). With 4 bases removed from V and 6 bases from J, the gap between germline ends came to 4 bases. In DNA, the CDR3 is TGTGCCAGCAGCCTTGCCGGGGAGCTGTTTTTT. Translated: CASSLAGELFF.

The rearrangement links TRBV5-4 to TRBJ2-6; unclear D gene. Germline V gene sequence: CDR1 SGHNT, CDR2 YYREEE (reference sequence). Trimming took off 4 bases at V and 2 bases at J, with 10 bases between the two ends. The CDR3 runs to 15 residues. The CDR3 nucleotides are TGTGCCAGCAGCGAGCGTAGGACTGGGGCCAACGTCCTGACTTTC. Its translation: CASSERRTGANVLTF.

V gene TRBV6-6 combines with J gene TRBJ1-1, with D uncertain. The CDR3 consists of 15 residues. Germline V gene data show CDR1 as MNHNY and CDR2 as SVGAGI (reference sequence). Trimming stripped 2 bases from V and 4 bases from J, with 14 bases between. The CDR3 loop is CASSYPQFSGTEAFF. The CDR3 nucleotides read TGTGCCAGCAGTTACCCGCAATTTTCGGGCACTGAAGCTTTCTTT.

This chain joins TRBV28 and TRBJ2-1; tentatively, D is TRBD2 (6 bases). Germline V CDR1 and CDR2: MDHEN, SYDVKM. There are 13 residues in the CDR3. V was pared by 3 bases and J by 10 bases, with 13 bases between. In DNA, the CDR3 is TGTGCCAGCAGTTTTCTTCCCGGGGGAGAGCAGTTCTTC. It is translated as CASSFLPGGEQFF.

This chain joins TRBV18 and TRBJ1-6; 10 nucleotides line up with TRBD1. The CDR3 runs 14 residues. V was pared by 2 bases and J by 13 bases, with 5 bases of the junction left unmatched. The V gene's germline CDR1 is KGHSH and CDR2 LQKENI. The chain's CDR3 is CASSPGLDRGPLHF. Written as DNA, the CDR3 is TGTGCCAGCTCACCAGGCTTGGACAGGGGGCCCCTCCACTTT.

The CDR3 spells CASRGALGIYGYTF. CDR3 nucleotide sequence: TGTGCCAGCAGAGGGGCCCTAGGTATCTATGGCTACACCTTC. The chain joins TRBV6-5 to TRBJ1-2; a possible D gene is TRBD1 (5 bases). From germline, CDR1 is MNHEY and CDR2 SVGAGI. V was clipped by 6 bases and J by 4 bases, with 15 bases between them. The CDR3 is made up of 14 amino acids.

This rearrangement joins TRBV18 to TRBJ2-7; 8 nucleotides line up with TRBD1. CDR3 length: 14 residues. CDR1 is KGHSH and CDR2 is LQKENI in the germline V gene. Germline trimming cut 2 bases from V and 7 bases from J; bases unmatched to any gene: 7. The CDR3 reads CASSPGTGPGEQYF. CDR3 in DNA: TGTGCCAGCTCACCAGGGACAGGTCCTGGGGAGCAGTACTTC.

J is TRBJ1-5 and V is TRBV24-1; D remains ambiguous. The CDR3 totals 13 residues. Germline V gene sequence: CDR1 KGHDR, CDR2 SFDVKD. Trimming shortened V by 9 bases and J by 6 bases, and 14 bases separated the two germline ends. The CDR3 is CATAPTRGQPQHF. The DNA of the CDR3 is TGTGCCACCGCGCCGACCCGCGGTCAGCCCCAGCATTTT.

This rearrangement joins TRBV28 to TRBJ1-2, with TRBD1 matching 8 bases. Per the germline V gene, CDR1 is MDHEN and CDR2 is SYDVKM. The V segment lost 5 bases and the J segment 5 bases; nucleotides outside the gene matches: 7. The CDR3 covers 14 residues. The CDR3 spells CASSDLDRDYGYTF. CDR3 DNA: TGTGCCAGCAGTGATCTGGACAGGGATTATGGCTACACCTTC.

This chain uses TRBV27 with TRBJ1-2; D is possibly TRBD1 (6 bases). This CDR3 spans 16 amino acids. Trimming took off 4 bases at V and 8 bases at J, with 23 bases between the two ends. CDR1 is MNHEY, CDR2 SMNVEV, per germline (reference sequence). The CDR3 is CASSSERSDRRNGYTF. The CDR3 DNA reads TGTGCCAGCAGTTCTGAACGGAGCGACAGGCGAAACGGCTACACCTTC.

The chain couples TRBV10-3 to TRBJ2-1, with 10 bases fitting TRBD2. J lost 7 bases, V lost 6 bases, and 9 bases had no gene match. The CDR3 consists of 15 residues. The germline V gene encodes CDR1 ENHRY and CDR2 SYGVKD. Here the CDR3 reads CAIRAAGGAGNEQFF. CDR3 DNA sequence: TGTGCCATCAGGGCAGCGGGAGGGGCGGGGAATGAGCAGTTCTTC.

The sample holds one count of this clone. This chain uses TRBV19 with TRBJ1-5; 9 positions agree with TRBD1. Germline lookup yields CDR1 LNHDA and CDR2 SQIVND (reference sequence). J lost 2 bases, V lost 5 bases, and 10 bases had no gene match. The CDR3 loop spans 17 amino acids. The CDR3 bases are TGTGCCAGTAGTCAACAGGGGGCTTTGCGGGGCAATCAGCCCCAGCATTTT. As protein: CASSQQGALRGNQPQHF.

This sequence joins TRBV7-2 and TRBJ1-1; 7 bases fit TRBD1. Germline CDR1 SGHTA, CDR2 FQGNSA. V lost 3 bases, J lost 5 bases, and 6 bases stayed unmatched. The CDR3 extends over 14 amino acids. The CDR3 loop reads CASSFAGGRTEAFF. The CDR3 DNA reads as TGTGCCAGCAGCTTTGCAGGGGGAAGGACTGAAGCTTTCTTT.

DNA for the CDR3: TGTGCCAGCAGCACTGGACGGGGGGATAGCAATCAGCCCCAGCATTTT. Protein sequence: CASSTGRGDSNQPQHF. V gene TRBV7-9 combines with J gene TRBJ1-5; tentative D call: TRBD1 (5 bases). Trimming shortened V by 5 bases and J by 0 bases, and 14 bases separated the two germline ends. In germline, CDR1 is SEHNR, CDR2 FQNEAQ (reference sequence). The CDR3 runs to 16 residues. Supplemented by reference TRBV7-9 and TRBJ1-5, the full variable domain reads DTGVSQNPRHKITKRGQNVTFRCDPISEHNRLYWYRQTLGQGPEFLTYFQNEAQLEKSRLLSDRFSAERPKGSFSTLEIQRTEQGDSAMYLCASSTGRGDSNQPQHFGDGTRLSIL.

Of note for this clone: At one of its ends the junction is not consistent with the germline gene, which may arise from a read error. The sample has other DNA sequences that encode this CDR3 too. The chain employs TRBV19 and TRBJ2-7; 7 nucleotides align to TRBD1. Germline CDR1 LNHDA, CDR2 SQIVND (reference sequence). There are 14 residues in the CDR3. The CDR3 reads CASSKRQGAYEQYF. The CDR3 region has the DNA TGTGCCAGTAGTAAGCGACAGGGAGCCTACGAGCAATACTTC.